This T cell receptor beta chain originates from a study of graft-versus-host responses after intestinal transplantation. Study at large: The transplants performed in recipients were multivisceral, liver-intestinal, or isolated intestinal. Anti-thymocyte globulin served as induction for all recipients, who then took tacrolimus and steroids for approximately three years. Study results and limitations: Graft-donor T cell macrochimerism coincided with high graft-versus-host to host-versus-graft clonal ratios in allografts. GvH clones appeared in recipient marrow, some first in ileum or blood.

As regards this clone: Its antigen is still unknown.

The CDR3 covers 10 residues. With 7 bases removed from V and 5 bases from J, the gap between germline ends came to 5 bases. Germline V gene data show CDR1 as SEHNR and CDR2 as FQNEAQ (reference sequence). Profiling relied on immunoSEQ multiplex PCR, and the TCRdb table lists in-frame clones only, not all of them. This sample has more than 65,000 clones, with over 85% found just once. The TCR originated in a human donor who received an intestinal transplant. The V and J genes are TRBV7-9 and TRBJ1-2; the D is unclear. Sequencing was performed on unstimulated CD8+ T cells sorted from spleen or lymph node cells, taken before intestinal transplant. CDR3 sequence reads: CASTPYGYTF. CDR3 nucleotides: TGTGCCAGCACACCTTATGGCTACACCTTC.